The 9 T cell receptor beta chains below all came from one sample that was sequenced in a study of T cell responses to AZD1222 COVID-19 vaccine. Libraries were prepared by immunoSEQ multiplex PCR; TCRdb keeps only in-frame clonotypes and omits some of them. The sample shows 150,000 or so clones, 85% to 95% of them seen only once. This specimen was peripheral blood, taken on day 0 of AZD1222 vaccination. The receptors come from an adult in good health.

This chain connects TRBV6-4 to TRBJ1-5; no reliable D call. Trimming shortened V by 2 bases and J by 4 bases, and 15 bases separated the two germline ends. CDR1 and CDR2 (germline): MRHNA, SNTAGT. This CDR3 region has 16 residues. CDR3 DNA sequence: TGTGCCAGCAGTGACGGGGTGAAGGAGACTAATCAGCCCCAGCATTTT. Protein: CASSDGVKETNQPQHF.

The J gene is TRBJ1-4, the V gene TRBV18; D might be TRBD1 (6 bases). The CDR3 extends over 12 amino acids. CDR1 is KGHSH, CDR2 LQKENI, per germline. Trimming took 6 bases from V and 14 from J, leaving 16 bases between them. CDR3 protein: CASSHRESKLFF. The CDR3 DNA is TGTGCCAGCTCCCACAGGGAGAGCAAGCTGTTTTTT.

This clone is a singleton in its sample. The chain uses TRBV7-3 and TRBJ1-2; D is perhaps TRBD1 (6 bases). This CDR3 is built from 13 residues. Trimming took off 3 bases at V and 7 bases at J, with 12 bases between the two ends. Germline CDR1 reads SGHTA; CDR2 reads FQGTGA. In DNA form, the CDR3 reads TGTGCCAGCAGCTTCCGACAGGATGCTGGCTACACCTTC. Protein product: CASSFRQDAGYTF.

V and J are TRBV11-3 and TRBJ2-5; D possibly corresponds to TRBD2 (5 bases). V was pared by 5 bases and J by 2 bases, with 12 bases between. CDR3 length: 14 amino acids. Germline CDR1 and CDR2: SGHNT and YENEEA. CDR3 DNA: TGTGCCAGCAGCCTACGACGACTACAAGAGACCCAGTACTTC. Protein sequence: CASSLRRLQETQYF.

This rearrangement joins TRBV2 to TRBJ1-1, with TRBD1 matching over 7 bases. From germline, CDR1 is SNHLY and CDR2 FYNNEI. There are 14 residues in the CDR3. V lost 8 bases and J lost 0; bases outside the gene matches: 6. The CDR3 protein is CASSRDRVNTEAFF. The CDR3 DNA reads TGTGCCAGCTCACGCGACAGGGTGAACACTGAAGCTTTCTTT.

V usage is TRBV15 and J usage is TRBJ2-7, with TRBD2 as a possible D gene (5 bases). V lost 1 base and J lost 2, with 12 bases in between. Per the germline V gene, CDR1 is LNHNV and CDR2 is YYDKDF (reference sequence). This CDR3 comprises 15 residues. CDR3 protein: CATSRGTDSTYEQYF. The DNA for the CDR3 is TGTGCCACCAGCAGAGGGACTGACTCGACCTACGAGCAGTACTTC.

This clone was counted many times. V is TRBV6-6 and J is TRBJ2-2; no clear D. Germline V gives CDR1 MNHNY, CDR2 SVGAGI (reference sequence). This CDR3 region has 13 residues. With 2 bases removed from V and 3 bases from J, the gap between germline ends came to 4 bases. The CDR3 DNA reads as TGTGCCAGCAGTTACAGGGACACCGGGGAGCTGTTTTTT. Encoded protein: CASSYRDTGELFF.

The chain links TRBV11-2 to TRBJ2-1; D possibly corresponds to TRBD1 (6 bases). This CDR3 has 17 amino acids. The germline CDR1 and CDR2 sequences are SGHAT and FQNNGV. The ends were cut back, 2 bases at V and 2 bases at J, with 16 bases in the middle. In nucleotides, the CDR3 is TGTGCCAGCAGCTTATCGCCCGGGACACGAGCCTACAATGAGCAGTTCTTC. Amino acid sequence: CASSLSPGTRAYNEQFF. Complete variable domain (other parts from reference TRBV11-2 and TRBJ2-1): EAGVAQSPRYKIIEKRQSVAFWCNPISGHATLYWYQQILGQGPKLLIQFQNNGVVDDSQLPKDRFSAERLKGVDSTLKIQPAKLEDSAVYLCASSLSPGTRAYNEQFFGPGTRLTVL.

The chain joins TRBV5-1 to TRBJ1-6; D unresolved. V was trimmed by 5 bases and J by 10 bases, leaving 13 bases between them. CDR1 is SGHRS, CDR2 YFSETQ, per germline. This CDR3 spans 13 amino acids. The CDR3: CASRAGLESPLHF. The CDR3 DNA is TGCGCCAGCAGGGCGGGGTTGGAGTCACCCCTCCACTTT.